This TCR beta chain was profiled in a study of T cell responses to AZD1222 COVID-19 vaccine. A note on this clone: The target antigen is unknown.

Measured with immunoSEQ multiplex PCR; TCRdb has only the in-frame clones, and not every one. The table includes about 140,000 clones, 70% to 90% detected once. Germline CDR1 SGHTA, CDR2 FQGNSA. The length of the CDR3 is 16 residues. Unmatched junction bases numbered 9, after V lost 2 bases and J lost 4 bases. Findings and caveats of the study: Females made up more of the donors, who were largely white British, and clonal diversity may have come out too low.

V and J are TRBV7-2 and TRBJ2-7, with TRBD2 matching 9 bases. The TCR originated in an adult in good health. Sequencing was performed on peripheral blood, taken on day 0 of AZD1222 vaccination. The CDR3 here is CASSLSGGRGAYEQYF. In DNA form, the CDR3 reads TGTGCCAGCAGCTTAAGTGGCGGGAGGGGCGCATACGAGCAGTACTTC.